The 23 T cell receptor beta chains reported below all come from one sample, sequenced in a study of T cells after yellow fever vaccination. TCRdb processed the 5' RACE reads anew with MiXCR; each CDR3 protein has one entry. The profile shows around 160,000 distinct CDR3 sequences, 6% to 7.5% of them singletons. Sequencing used CD4+ T cells sorted from PBMCs, obtained less than 6 days after the first yellow fever vaccination. These receptors were obtained from a man aged 18 to 30 who received the YFV17D yellow fever vaccine.

The sample holds many counts of this clonotype. The chain joins TRBV4-2 to TRBJ2-5; D possibly uses TRBD1 or TRBD2 (5 bases each). V was trimmed by 0 bases and J by 5 bases, leaving 7 bases between them. Germline lookup yields CDR1 LGHNA and CDR2 YNFKEQ. The CDR3 totals 13 residues. Here the CDR3 reads CASSQDEGETQYF. CDR3 sequence (DNA): TGTGCCAGCAGCCAAGACGAGGGGGAGACCCAGTACTTC.

This clonotype was recorded a few times. V is TRBV6-2 or TRBV6-3 and J is TRBJ2-1; either TRBD1 or TRBD2 may fit D (7 bases each). V gave up 7 bases and J gave up 7 bases, with 20 bases separating them. The CDR3 contains 15 residues. Per the germline V gene, CDR1 is MNHEY and CDR2 is SVGEGT. The CDR3 is CASIQGGAVRNEQFF. In DNA, the CDR3 is TGTGCCAGCATCCAGGGGGGGGCCGTCAGAAATGAGCAGTTCTTC.

This clonotype came up many times. The chain has TRBV5-1 and TRBJ2-3; D not certain. Trimming removed 6 bases at V and 2 bases at J, with 13 bases between. The V gene's germline CDR1 is SGHRS and CDR2 YFSETQ. This CDR3 has 14 residues. CDR3 in amino acids: CASKGADYTDTQYF. The CDR3 DNA sequence: TGCGCCAGCAAGGGTGCCGATTACACAGATACGCAGTATTTT.

This clonotype occurred a few times. The chain carries TRBV5-1 and TRBJ2-5, with 7 nucleotides matching TRBD1. The germline V gene encodes CDR1 SGHRS and CDR2 YFSETQ. The CDR3 loop spans 15 amino acids. After removal of 4 bases from V and 2 bases from J, the junction contained 8 bases not matched to a gene. The CDR3 here is CASSELPGQQETQYF. CDR3 coding DNA: TGCGCCAGCAGCGAATTACCGGGACAGCAAGAGACCCAGTACTTC.

This clonotype was recorded many times. The V call is TRBV20-1, the J call TRBJ2-3; 8 positions agree with TRBD2. Unmatched junction bases numbered 9, after V lost 1 base and J lost 3 bases. The CDR3 is 16 residues long. Germline V gives CDR1 DFQATT, CDR2 SNEGSKA (reference sequence). CDR3 protein: CSARARGGVRTDTQYF. For the CDR3, the DNA is TGCAGTGCTAGAGCCCGGGGGGGAGTTAGGACAGATACGCAGTATTTT.

This clonotype was recorded a few times. The chain joins TRBV4-3 to TRBJ2-4; 9 nucleotides line up with TRBD1. Germline V gene sequence: CDR1 LGHNA, CDR2 YSLEER. V shed 3 bases and J 8 bases; nucleotides not matched to a gene: 8. The CDR3 loop spans 15 amino acids. The CDR3: CASSQAPGQGDIQYF. CDR3 DNA: TGCGCCAGCAGCCAGGCACCGGGACAGGGAGACATTCAGTACTTC.

This clonotype has more than one count but fewer than ten. The rearrangement uses TRBV5-5 and TRBJ1-2; D ambiguous. V gave up 0 bases and J gave up 6 bases, with 15 bases separating them. This CDR3 is built from 15 residues. Germline assignment: CDR1 SGHKS and CDR2 YYEKEE (reference sequence). CDR3 DNA sequence: TGTGCCAGCAGCTTGGTGGGATCCCCAGAAGATGGCTACACCTTC. It specifies CASSLVGSPEDGYTF.

About this clonotype itself: A much more abundant neighbour one base away suggests this may be a read error. This chain links TRBV10-2 with TRBJ2-5; 8 bases are shared with TRBD1. The CDR3 extends over 13 amino acids. Germline assignment: CDR1 WSHSY and CDR2 SAAADI. The chain's CDR3 is CASGQGLQETKYF. Written as DNA, the CDR3 is TGCGCCAGCGGACAGGGCCTTCAAGAGACCAAGTACTTC.

J is TRBJ2-4 and V is TRBV5-1, with 12 bases lining up with TRBD2. Germline V gene data show CDR1 as SGHRS and CDR2 as YFSETQ. CDR3 length: 17 residues. The V and J ends lost 4 bases and 0 bases, in that order; junction bases with no gene match: 5. The chain's CDR3 is CASSLLAGGLAKNIQYF. CDR3 coding DNA: TGCGCCAGCAGCCTACTAGCGGGGGGCCTAGCCAAAAACATTCAGTACTTC.

This rearrangement joins TRBV12-3 or TRBV12-4 to TRBJ2-5, with unresolved D. V shed 1 base and J shed 5 bases, with 8 bases lying between them. The CDR3 runs to 13 residues. This CDR3 reads CASSLVYSETQYF. CDR3 in DNA: TGTGCCAGCAGTTTAGTGTACTCGGAGACCCAGTACTTC.

At least ten counts were recorded for this clonotype. The chain employs TRBV28 and TRBJ2-5, with TRBD2 as a possible D gene (5 bases). Germline V gene sequence: CDR1 MDHEN, CDR2 SYDVKM. The CDR3 spans 14 residues. V was cut by 3 bases and J by 1 base, with 9 bases left in between. CDR3 nucleotide sequence: TGTGCCAGCAGTTTGCCGGGGTCCCAAGAGACCCAGTACTTC. Translation: CASSLPGSQETQYF.

This clonotype was detected ten times or more. The rearrangement uses TRBV12-3 or TRBV12-4 and TRBJ2-7, with 7 bases matching TRBD1. CDR3 size: 16 residues. J was trimmed by 3 bases and V by 2 bases; bases with no gene match: 10. DNA of the CDR3: TGTGCCAGCAGTTTATGGGGTAGCGCAGGGGGCTACGAGCAGTACTTC. Its translation: CASSLWGSAGGYEQYF.

The rearrangement links TRBV11-1 to TRBJ2-3; maybe TRBD2 (5 bases). This CDR3 region has 18 residues. Looked up from germline, CDR1 is SGHAT and CDR2 is FQDESV (reference sequence). V lost 3 bases and J 5 bases, leaving 24 bases between the germline ends. CDR3 residues: CASSLPIGLGPRGDTQYF. For the CDR3, the DNA is TGTGCCAGCAGCTTGCCCATCGGACTTGGACCACGGGGAGATACGCAGTATTTT. Full variable domain (rest looked up from reference TRBV11-1 and TRBJ2-3): EAEVAQSPRYKITEKSQAVAFWCDPISGHATLYWYRQILGQGPELLVQFQDESVVDDSQLPKDRFSAERLKGVDSTLKIQPAELGDSAMYLCASSLPIGLGPRGDTQYFGPGTRLTVL.

This clonotype was counted many times. This rearrangement joins TRBV3-1 to TRBJ2-2; unclear D gene. This CDR3 spans 13 amino acids. V was pared by 3 bases and J by 7 bases, with 9 bases between. Germline V gene lookup returns CDR1 LGHDT and CDR2 YNNKEL (reference sequence). The CDR3 region is CASSHTDLGELFF. DNA of the CDR3: TGTGCCAGCAGCCATACCGACCTCGGGGAGCTGTTTTTT.

CDR3 coding DNA: TGCAGCGTTGAGAGGGGCCTGGGCTATGGCTACACCTTC. Its translation is CSVERGLGYGYTF. The chain joins TRBV29-1 to TRBJ1-2; a possible D gene is TRBD1 (5 bases). The V end lost 3 bases, the J end lost 4 bases, and 12 bases lay between the germline ends. Looked up from germline, CDR1 is SQVTM and CDR2 is ANQGSEA. CDR3 length: 13 residues.

With respect to this clonotype: A much larger clone is a single base away; this may be a read error. The V gene is TRBV4-3, the J gene TRBJ1-2; D is undetermined. The germline gives CDR1 LGHNA, CDR2 YSLEER. Trimming stripped 1 base from V and 3 bases from J, with 9 bases between. The length of the CDR3 is 14 residues. CDR3 in DNA: TGCGCCAGCAGCCAAGCTGGGCGGGACTATGGCTACACCTTC. It translates to CASSQAGRDYGYTF.

This clonotype was observed a few times. The gene calls are TRBV18 and TRBJ2-3; D is perhaps TRBD1 (6 bases). CDR3 size: 14 residues. Trimming removed 3 bases from V and 2 bases from J, with 9 bases in between. Germline assignment: CDR1 KGHSH and CDR2 LQKENI. The CDR3 DNA reads as TGTGCCAGCTCACCCGCAGGGGACACAGATACGCAGTATTTT. The encoded protein is CASSPAGDTDTQYF.

This clonotype appeared a few times. The chain joins TRBV20-1 to TRBJ2-1, with D possibly being TRBD2 (6 bases). Germline V gene data show CDR1 as DFQATT and CDR2 as SNEGSKA (reference sequence). The CDR3 covers 15 residues. Trimming shortened V by 2 bases and J by 6 bases, and 17 bases separated the two germline ends. The CDR3 region has the DNA TGCAGTGCTAGACCTGTGGGACTCGGGGGCAATGAGCAGTTCTTC. Its translation: CSARPVGLGGNEQFF.

The table lists this clonotype with many counts. The chain couples TRBV7-2 to TRBJ2-3; D not certain. Germline V gene data show CDR1 as SGHTA and CDR2 as FQGNSA. Trimming cost V 4 bases and J 2 bases, with 16 bases left between them. CDR3 length equals 16 residues. DNA of the CDR3: TGTGCCAGCAGCTCAAGTGGTGGGTTTGTCACAGATACGCAGTATTTT. Translating it yields CASSSSGGFVTDTQYF.

This clonotype was counted ten times or more. V usage is TRBV5-1 and J usage is TRBJ2-4; maybe TRBD1 (5 bases). The CDR3 is made up of 14 amino acids. Germline V gene sequence: CDR1 SGHRS, CDR2 YFSETQ. V was shortened by 0 bases and J by 4 bases, with 8 bases between the two germline ends. The CDR3 sequence: CASSLAGQKNIQYF. The CDR3 DNA sequence: TGCGCCAGCAGCTTGGCAGGGCAGAAAAACATTCAGTACTTC.

This clonotype was found many times. This sequence joins TRBV7-2 and TRBJ1-1; D is possibly TRBD1 (5 bases). Germline V lookup: CDR1 SGHTA, CDR2 FQGNSA. V lost 4 bases to trimming and J lost 1 base, with 13 bases between them. The CDR3 is 15 amino acids. The CDR3 DNA reads as TGTGCCAGCAGCTCGATGTCCCAGGGGAACACTGAAGCTTTCTTT. Translated, it gives CASSSMSQGNTEAFF.

Regarding this clonotype: A single base separates this from a much larger clone, so it may be a read error. The chain joins TRBV29-1 to TRBJ2-7; a weak D match, TRBD1 (6 bases). Trimming took off 7 bases at V and 7 bases at J, with 20 bases between the two ends. The CDR3 is 13 amino acids. Germline values: CDR1 SQVTM, CDR2 ANQGSEA. The CDR3 region is CSAPGHGAGEQYF. CDR3 bases: TGCAGCGCTCCGGGACATGGGGCCGGGGAGCAGTACTTC.

The table lists this clonotype with many counts. V and J are TRBV14 and TRBJ2-3; D perhaps matches TRBD1 (5 bases). CDR1 and CDR2 (germline): SGHDN, FVKESK. This CDR3 comprises 20 residues. The V end was cut by 0 bases, the J end by 0 bases, with 22 bases between. CDR3 DNA: TGTGCCAGCAGCCAAGAGGGTCGCAGGGCCCTTCCCCTCAGCACAGATACGCAGTATTTT. It encodes CASSQEGRRALPLSTDTQYF.